One and the same sample provided the 10 T cell receptor beta chains below, sequenced in a study of blood T cell repertoires in COVID-19. The table came from immunoSEQ multiplex PCR; TCRdb's copy has only in-frame clones and leaves some out. The data show fewer than 400,000 clones, approximately 90% seen once. The sequencing input was PBMCs or T cells enriched from blood (not recorded which). These receptors all stem from a woman aged 25 to 45 who had been exposed to COVID-19.

The chain is built from TRBV12-3 or TRBV12-4 and TRBJ2-1; TRBD2 matches at 10 bases. The V gene end was trimmed by 6 bases and the J gene end by 4 bases; junction bases not matched to a gene: 0. The CDR3 totals 13 residues. CDR3 nucleotides: TGTGCCAGCAGACTAGCGGGGTACAATGAGCAGTTCTTC. This codes for CASRLAGYNEQFF.

Of note for this clone: This same CDR3 is encoded by further DNA sequences in the sample. DNA of the CDR3: TGTGCCAGCAGCGTAGGGCAGGGGGCAGATACGCAGTATTTT. This sequence encodes CASSVGQGADTQYF. The rearrangement joins TRBV9 to TRBJ2-3; TRBD1 matches 7 bases. V dropped 0 bases and J dropped 4; count of bases not matched to a gene: 2. CDR3 length: 14 residues. Looked up from germline, CDR1 is SGDLS and CDR2 is YYNGEE.

The chain uses TRBV10-3 and TRBJ2-5; TRBD1 aligns across 8 bases. Germline assignment: CDR1 ENHRY and CDR2 SYGVKD. The V gene end was trimmed by 10 bases and the J gene end by 5 bases; junction bases not matched to a gene: 6. The CDR3 loop spans 12 amino acids. CDR3 protein: CATSGGLETQYF. CDR3 in DNA: TGTGCCACCTCAGGGGGCCTTGAGACCCAGTACTTC.

The V call is TRBV7-9, the J call TRBJ1-2; D not certain. This CDR3 has 15 residues. V lost 1 base, J lost 5 bases, and 14 bases lay in between. Germline assignment: CDR1 SEHNR and CDR2 FQNEAQ (reference sequence). CDR3 region: CASSLEGDGRYGYTF. CDR3 coding DNA: TGTGCCAGCAGCTTAGAAGGTGATGGGAGATATGGCTACACCTTC.

V is TRBV10-3 and J is TRBJ2-1; 11 positions match TRBD1. The CDR3 is made up of 14 amino acids. The V gene's germline CDR1 is ENHRY and CDR2 SYGVKD. The ends lost 5 bases at V and 10 bases at J; junction bases unmatched: 7. CDR3 sequence (DNA): TGTGCCATCAGTCCCGGGACAGGGGGATGGGAGCAGTTCTTC. This translates into CAISPGTGGWEQFF.

The chain couples TRBV3-1 (or the pseudogene TRBV3-2) to TRBJ1-4; D unresolved. Germline CDR1 and CDR2: LGHDT and YNNKEL (reference sequence). This CDR3 is 17 amino acids long. Trimming took off 1 base at V and 1 base at J, with 13 bases between the two ends. CDR3 sequence: CASSQGSPGLTNEKLFF. The CDR3 DNA reads as TGTGCCAGCAGCCAAGGCTCCCCCGGGTTAACTAATGAAAAACTGTTTTTT.

V is TRBV5-1 and J is TRBJ1-2; TRBD1 matches 8 bases. Germline-derived CDR1 and CDR2 are SGHRS and YFSETQ. The trim removed 3 bases at V and 7 bases at J, leaving 2 bases unmatched. The CDR3 runs 12 residues. The CDR3 sequence: CASSYGQGGYTF. CDR3 DNA sequence: TGCGCCAGCAGCTACGGACAGGGTGGCTACACCTTC.

The chain joins TRBV12-3 or TRBV12-4 to TRBJ1-5, with 7 bases aligning to TRBD1. This CDR3 has 13 residues. After removal of 7 bases from V and 6 bases from J, the junction contained 6 bases not matched to a gene. This CDR3 reads CASTHRGAQPQHF. CDR3 sequence (DNA): TGTGCCAGCACCCACAGGGGAGCTCAGCCCCAGCATTTT.

This chain connects TRBV6-6 to TRBJ1-2; 7 nucleotides align to TRBD1. There are 17 residues in the CDR3. Germline V gene data show CDR1 as MNHNY and CDR2 as SVGAGI (reference sequence). The V segment lost 5 bases and the J segment 0 bases; nucleotides outside the gene matches: 12. DNA of the CDR3: TGTGCCAGCAGTCCCGACAGGGACTTAGGGGCTAACTATGGCTACACCTTC. Its protein is CASSPDRDLGANYGYTF.

The V call is TRBV5-4, the J call TRBJ1-2; D is ambiguous. The ends were cut back, 4 bases at V and 4 bases at J, with 14 bases in the middle. Germline CDR1 and CDR2: SGHNT and YYREEE (reference sequence). CDR3 length: 14 amino acids. CDR3 sequence reads: CASSLRSVGYGYTF. CDR3 nucleotide sequence: TGTGCCAGCAGCCTCCGATCGGTCGGCTATGGCTACACCTTC.